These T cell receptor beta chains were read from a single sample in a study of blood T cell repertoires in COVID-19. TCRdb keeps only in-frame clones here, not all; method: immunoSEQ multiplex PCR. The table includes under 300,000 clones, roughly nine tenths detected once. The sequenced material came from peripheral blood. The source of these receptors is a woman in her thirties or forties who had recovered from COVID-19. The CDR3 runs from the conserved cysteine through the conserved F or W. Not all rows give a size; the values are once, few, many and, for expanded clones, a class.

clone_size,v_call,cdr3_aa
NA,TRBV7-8,CASSPRQGAAFF
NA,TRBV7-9,CASSPRGGGYNEQFF
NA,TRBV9,CASSVERTEETQYF
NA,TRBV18,CASSPSGGTGNTIYF
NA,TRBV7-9,CASHSFSAQETQYF
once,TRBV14,CASSQGKAVLSTDTQYF
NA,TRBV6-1,CASSEVQDQPQHF
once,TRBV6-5,CASGHVSYNEQFF
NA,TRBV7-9,CASSLPGLGTGELFF
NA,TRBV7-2,CASSSGTGLLDTQYF
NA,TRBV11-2,CASTGLQASTIYF
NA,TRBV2,CASTLNYGYTF
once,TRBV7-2,CASSLHTTGHRQETQYF
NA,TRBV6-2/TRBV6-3,CASSQPGLGTEAFF
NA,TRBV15,CATSTEGLGNTEAFF
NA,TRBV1,CTSISEDLLETQYF
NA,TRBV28,CASSGQGRATEAFF
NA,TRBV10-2,CASVSVSYEQYF
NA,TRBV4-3,CASSQATGQDTGELFF
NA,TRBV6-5,CASSPIQGATGELFF
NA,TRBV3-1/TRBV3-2,CASSPRTGGSGGNTIYF
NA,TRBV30,CAWRGASGRAWNTGELFF
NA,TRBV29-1,CSASEGAFNEKLFF
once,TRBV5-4,CASSKGLAGGRLADTQYF
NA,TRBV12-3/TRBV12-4,CASRTGGGEQYF
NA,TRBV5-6,CASSEAGRRENEKLFF
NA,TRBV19,CASNLRDRGRGTEAFF
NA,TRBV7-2,CASSQNPGGAITNEKLFF
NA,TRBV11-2,CASSQGQGYIEAFF
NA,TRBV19,CASSQTGSNQPQHF
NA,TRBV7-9,CASSSGEETQYF
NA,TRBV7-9,CASSSLGGYQETQYF
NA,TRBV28,CASSLRQLEAFF
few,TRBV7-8,CASSLVAGGSNEQFF
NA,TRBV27,CASSFVRGHTEAFF